This T cell receptor beta chain stems from a study of cytomegalovirus exposure and HLA in healthy donors. The CDR3 length is 12 residues. The V and J ends lost 4 bases and 12 bases, in that order; junction bases with no gene match: 7. The germline V gene encodes CDR1 SGHDT and CDR2 YYEEEE. The data were produced by immunoSEQ multiplex PCR, yet TCRdb's version contains in-frame clones alone and is incomplete. The sample lists more than 85,000 clones, around 86% occurring once. Findings of the study overall: Cytomegalovirus-associated TCR beta chains were listed, numbering some 150. Cytomegalovirus status was reportedly diagnosed by the classifier with high specificity and sensitivity. Among TCR sequences, most were rare, though some public TCRs appeared in many donors.

A note on this clone: Its cognate antigen is unknown.

Material: PBMCs. The source is a woman between 18 and 30 years old in good health and CMV-seropositive. The chain employs TRBV5-6 and TRBJ2-1; TRBD1 aligns across 7 bases. For the CDR3, the DNA is TGTGCCAGCAGCCGTACCCGGGACAGGCAGTTCTTC. It specifies CASSRTRDRQFF.